The 13 T cell receptor beta chains in this list originate from one sample, sequenced in a study of blood T cell repertoires in COVID-19. Sequenced by immunoSEQ multiplex PCR; TCRdb stores in-frame clones only, minus some. Of approximately 290,000 clones in the sample, around 85% are singletons; the top ten hold 4.3%. Specimen: PBMCs or T cells enriched from blood (not recorded which). The receptors shown here come from a young woman who had recovered from COVID-19.

In its sample, this clone was seen once. The gene calls are TRBV28 and TRBJ1-1; 9 bases match TRBD1. From germline, CDR1 is MDHEN and CDR2 SYDVKM. With V trimmed by 6 bases and J by 11 bases, 16 bases remained unmatched. This CDR3 contains 15 residues. The DNA of the CDR3 is TGTGCCAGCAGGCCCGGGACAGGGTCTTCCCCAAAGGCTTTCTTT. Its translation: CASRPGTGSSPKAFF.

The count of this clone is one. The J gene is TRBJ2-4, the V gene TRBV5-4; 13 bases map to TRBD2. Germline values: CDR1 SGHNT, CDR2 YYREEE (reference sequence). There are 17 residues in the CDR3. The trim removed 4 bases at V and 5 bases at J, leaving 9 bases unmatched. The DNA for the CDR3 is TGTGCCAGCAGCAGGGAGGGACTAGCGGGACCTCAAAACATTCAGTACTTC. Protein product: CASSREGLAGPQNIQYF.

The chain links TRBV20-1 to TRBJ1-5; 7 positions match TRBD1. With 3 bases clipped from V and 6 bases from J, the junction kept 5 bases outside the gene matches. Germline-derived CDR1 and CDR2 are DFQATT and SNEGSKA (reference sequence). The CDR3 has 13 residues. The CDR3 spells CSASAGGRQPQHF. In nucleotides, the CDR3 is TGCAGTGCTAGTGCAGGGGGGCGTCAGCCCCAGCATTTT.

V is TRBV27 and J is TRBJ1-2; TRBD1 matches 12 bases. Per germline, CDR1 MNHEY and CDR2 SMNVEV (reference sequence). Trimming took 2 bases from V and 4 from J; bases not matched to a gene: 2. The CDR3 spans 15 residues. CDR3 residues: CASSLGGQGAYGYTF. In DNA form, the CDR3 reads TGTGCCAGCAGTTTAGGGGGACAGGGGGCCTATGGCTACACCTTC.

The chain recombines TRBV5-4 with TRBJ1-2; a possible D gene is TRBD1 (6 bases). This CDR3 spans 13 amino acids. The V end was cut by 4 bases, the J end by 4 bases, with 11 bases between. Germline-derived CDR1 and CDR2 are SGHNT and YYREEE (reference sequence). The CDR3 spells CASSARGIYGYTF. In nucleotides, the CDR3 is TGTGCCAGCAGCGCAAGGGGGATCTATGGCTACACCTTC.

This clone has only a few counts. This chain connects TRBV9 to TRBJ1-4; 8 nucleotides agree with TRBD1. The CDR3 has 14 amino acids. Germline assignment: CDR1 SGDLS and CDR2 YYNGEE. With 3 bases clipped from V and 8 bases from J, the junction kept 6 bases outside the gene matches. As DNA, the CDR3 is TGTGCCAGCAGCGCGGACAGGGATTACGAAAAACTGTTTTTT. This gives the protein CASSADRDYEKLFF.

The chain is built from TRBV14 and TRBJ1-6, with TRBD1 identical over 8 bases. Germline CDR1 SGHDN, CDR2 FVKESK. The CDR3 loop spans 19 amino acids. With V trimmed by 2 bases and J by 4 bases, 13 bases remained unmatched. The CDR3 sequence is CASSQWGTGRIGYNSPLHF. The CDR3 coding sequence is TGTGCCAGCAGCCAATGGGGGACAGGCAGAATCGGATATAATTCACCCCTCCACTTT.

The gene calls are TRBV3-1 (or the pseudogene TRBV3-2) and TRBJ1-2; D is uncertain. The CDR3 has 18 residues. Germline V CDR1 and CDR2: LGHDT, YNNKEL (reference sequence). Trimming took off 5 bases at V and 8 bases at J, with 30 bases between the two ends. The CDR3 here is CASSGSPGGMTVTMGYTF. The CDR3 DNA reads as TGTGCCAGCAGCGGAAGTCCGGGAGGAATGACTGTAACTATGGGCTACACCTTC.

The V and J genes are TRBV19 and TRBJ2-7; TRBD2 is a possible D gene (5 bases). Germline V CDR1 and CDR2: LNHDA, SQIVND (reference sequence). The CDR3 totals 14 residues. V lost 4 bases and J lost 2, with 12 bases in between. The DNA of the CDR3 is TGTGCCAGTAGTAGTCGACTAAACACCTACGAGCAGTACTTC. Translated, it gives CASSSRLNTYEQYF.

The chain links TRBV7-6 to TRBJ1-1; no reliable D call. Germline V CDR1 and CDR2: SGHVS, FNYEAQ. The CDR3 has 13 residues. Between the trimmed V and J ends, which lost 6 bases and 6 bases, there was a span of 14 bases. The CDR3 DNA reads as TGTGCCAGCAGTTATTCCCTTAGTGCTGAAGCTTTCTTT. This translates into CASSYSLSAEAFF.

The chain recombines TRBV3-1 (or the pseudogene TRBV3-2) with TRBJ1-5; tentatively, D is TRBD1 (5 bases). Trimming pared 6 bases from V and 1 base from J, leaving 16 bases between. There are 16 residues in the CDR3. CDR1 LGHDT and CDR2 YNNKEL come from the germline V gene (reference sequence). The CDR3 region is CASSRGRGLSNQPQHF. CDR3 nucleotides: TGTGCCAGCAGTCGAGGGAGGGGACTAAGCAATCAGCCCCAGCATTTT.

This rearrangement joins TRBV9 to TRBJ1-5, with no clear D. This CDR3 has 15 residues. Per the germline V gene, CDR1 is SGDLS and CDR2 is YYNGEE. Trimming cost V 0 bases and J 4 bases, with 11 bases left between them. CDR3 region: CASSVDGVANQPQHF. The CDR3 DNA reads TGTGCCAGCAGCGTAGACGGGGTTGCAAATCAGCCCCAGCATTTT.

The chain joins TRBV5-4 to TRBJ2-4; TRBD2 is a possible D gene (6 bases). V lost 0 bases to trimming and J lost 2 bases, with 12 bases between them. Per germline, CDR1 SGHNT and CDR2 YYREEE (reference sequence). The CDR3 is made up of 16 amino acids. In DNA form, the CDR3 reads TGTGCCAGCAGCTTGGCCTATGCGGGATCCAAAAACATTCAGTACTTC. This encodes CASSLAYAGSKNIQYF.